These 23 T cell receptor beta chains came from one sample sequenced in a study of naive and memory T cell subsets. The beta constant-region primer was an equimolar mix of two oligonucleotides covering TRBC1 and TRBC2. Four rounds of PCR amplified the ligated cDNA using nested alpha and beta constant-region primers plus SP2. TCRdb called the UMI-ligation and nested PCR reads again in MiXCR, with one record for every CDR3 protein. Altogether around 160,000 distinct CDR3 sequences are present, 22% being singletons, with the ten largest covering approximately 0.1%. Broader study findings: Especially in CD8 cells, naive repertoires contained a few larger clonotypes, possibly CD45RA-re-expressing memory cells.

No antigen has been identified for these receptors. The sample consisted of naive CD4+ T cells from blood. These receptor sequences come from a human donor in good health.

This chain uses TRBV7-9 with TRBJ1-2, with 7 nucleotides matching TRBD1. The CDR3 extends over 14 amino acids. In germline, CDR1 is SEHNR, CDR2 FQNEAQ (reference sequence). The trim removed 5 bases at V and 4 bases at J, leaving 7 bases unmatched. In DNA, the CDR3 is TGTGCCAGCAGCCGAGACAGGGAGGGCTATGGCTACACCTTC. This encodes CASSRDREGYGYTF.

The chain links TRBV2 to TRBJ2-2; D is uncertain. V dropped 4 bases and J dropped 1 base, with 4 bases sitting between them. Germline V gene data show CDR1 as SNHLY and CDR2 as FYNNEI. The CDR3 length is 13 residues. CDR3 in amino acids: CASSVGNTGELFF. In nucleotides, the CDR3 is TGTGCCAGCAGTGTAGGGAACACCGGGGAGCTGTTTTTT.

Ten or more counts support this clonotype. J is TRBJ2-7 and V is TRBV28; 8 bases are shared with TRBD2. The CDR3 extends over 14 amino acids. CDR1 is MDHEN, CDR2 SYDVKM, per germline. Trimming cost V 3 bases and J 5 bases; bases outside gene matches: 6. The CDR3, as DNA: TGTGCCAGCAGTTTCCTGGGACTAGGGCACGAGCAGTACTTC. Translating it yields CASSFLGLGHEQYF.

In this sample, this clonotype turned up a few times. The gene calls are TRBV28 and TRBJ1-5; perhaps TRBD1 as D (6 bases). CDR1 is MDHEN and CDR2 is SYDVKM in the germline V gene. V was trimmed by 6 bases and J by 0 bases, leaving 12 bases between them. This CDR3 has 15 residues. The CDR3 DNA follows: TGTGCCAGCAGCGCAACAGGGTCTAGCAATCAGCCCCAGCATTTT. It encodes CASSATGSSNQPQHF.

This clonotype has at least ten counts. The CDR3 sequence is CSVRNSEGSEQYF. The CDR3 region has the DNA TGCAGCGTTCGAAACTCAGAAGGTAGCGAGCAGTACTTC. The chain carries TRBV29-1 and TRBJ2-7; D call uncertain. Trimming shortened V by 5 bases and J by 6 bases, and 17 bases separated the two germline ends. CDR3 length equals 13 residues. Looked up from germline, CDR1 is SQVTM and CDR2 is ANQGSEA.

This clonotype was seen more than once but under ten times. The J gene is TRBJ2-5, the V gene TRBV28; D possibly corresponds to TRBD1 (5 bases). Germline V CDR1 and CDR2: MDHEN, SYDVKM. V dropped 3 bases and J dropped 2 bases, with 13 bases sitting between them. This CDR3 contains 15 residues. The CDR3 protein is CASSFPGQGQETQYF. The CDR3 DNA reads TGTGCCAGCAGTTTCCCCGGGCAGGGACAAGAGACCCAGTACTTC. Full variable domain (rest looked up from reference TRBV28 and TRBJ2-5): DVKVTQSSRYLVKRTGEKVFLECVQDMDHENMFWYRQDPGLGLRLIYFSYDVKMKEKGDIPEGYSVSREKKERFSLILESASTNQTSMYLCASSFPGQGQETQYFGPGTRLLVL.

The chain employs TRBV20-1 and TRBJ1-5; D might be TRBD1 (5 bases). V lost 1 base and J 5 bases, leaving 15 bases between the germline ends. This CDR3 has 15 residues. Per the germline V gene, CDR1 is DFQATT and CDR2 is SNEGSKA (reference sequence). CDR3 protein: CSARVLSRVYQPQHF. The CDR3 DNA follows: TGCAGTGCTAGAGTATTGTCCAGGGTGTATCAGCCCCAGCATTTT.

V and J are TRBV18 and TRBJ2-3, with TRBD2 matching 8 bases. V shed 4 bases, J shed 3 bases, and the junction held 9 bases outside the gene matches. Germline V gene sequence: CDR1 KGHSH, CDR2 LQKENI. CDR3 length equals 16 residues. CDR3 DNA: TGTGCCAGCTCACTACTCAGCGGGAGTACGACAGATACGCAGTATTTT. As protein: CASSLLSGSTTDTQYF.

This clonotype turned up a few times. CDR3 DNA sequence: TGTGCCAGCAGCGTAGTTGGTGGCTTTAGAGATACGCAGTATTTT. This encodes CASSVVGGFRDTQYF. The V call is TRBV9, the J call TRBJ2-3, with D unclear. The CDR3 totals 15 residues. Germline CDR1 SGDLS, CDR2 YYNGEE. Between the trimmed V and J ends, which lost 0 bases and 5 bases, there was a span of 13 bases.

V is TRBV28 and J is TRBJ1-1, with D uncertain. Germline CDR1 MDHEN, CDR2 SYDVKM. V was shortened by 5 bases and J by 4 bases, with 8 bases between the two germline ends. This CDR3 has 12 amino acids. Here the CDR3 DNA reads TGTGCCAGCAGTCCCCCGGTCACTGAAGCTTTCTTT. Residues: CASSPPVTEAFF.

The V and J genes are TRBV20-1 and TRBJ1-5; TRBD1 is a possible D gene (6 bases). The CDR3 has 17 amino acids. Trimming pared 1 base from V and 0 bases from J, leaving 16 bases between. The germline gives CDR1 DFQATT, CDR2 SNEGSKA (reference sequence). The CDR3 coding sequence is TGCAGTGCTAGAGCCCCAACAGGGATCCTTAGCAATCAGCCCCAGCATTTT. It codes for CSARAPTGILSNQPQHF.

This clonotype appeared a few times. The chain combines TRBV28 with TRBJ2-1; 10 nucleotides agree with TRBD1. The V gene's germline CDR1 is MDHEN and CDR2 SYDVKM. The CDR3 is 14 amino acids. With V trimmed by 6 bases and J by 7 bases, 6 bases remained unmatched. The CDR3 sequence: CASSRGTGENEQFF. In DNA form, the CDR3 reads TGTGCCAGCAGCCGCGGGACAGGGGAGAATGAGCAGTTCTTC.

This rearrangement joins TRBV2 to TRBJ1-6; D is undetermined. The CDR3 loop spans 13 amino acids. The germline gives CDR1 SNHLY, CDR2 FYNNEI. Trimming cost V 3 bases and J 7 bases, with 7 bases left between them. The CDR3 sequence: CASSDFANSPLHF. The CDR3 nucleotides are TGTGCCAGCAGTGATTTCGCCAATTCACCCCTCCACTTT.

The CDR3 spells CASSFGLAVTDTQYF. CDR3 in DNA: TGCGCCAGCAGCTTTGGACTAGCGGTGACAGATACGCAGTATTTT. This rearrangement joins TRBV5-1 to TRBJ2-3, with 10 bases that match TRBD2. CDR1 and CDR2 (germline): SGHRS, YFSETQ. The CDR3 loop spans 15 amino acids. The V gene end was trimmed by 2 bases and the J gene end by 3 bases; junction bases not matched to a gene: 3.

The chain has TRBV10-3 and TRBJ2-7; D might be TRBD1 (5 bases). V gave up 3 bases and J gave up 3 bases, with 6 bases separating them. This CDR3 region has 12 residues. Germline V lookup: CDR1 ENHRY, CDR2 SYGVKD. The CDR3 sequence is CAISDRDYEQYF. In nucleotides, the CDR3 is TGTGCCATCAGTGACAGGGACTACGAGCAGTACTTC.

This clonotype was seen more than once but under ten times. The chain couples TRBV27 to TRBJ1-5; D may be TRBD1 (5 bases). Trimming stripped 2 bases from V and 3 bases from J, with 14 bases between. Germline V lookup: CDR1 MNHEY, CDR2 SMNVEV (reference sequence). CDR3 length: 16 residues. The CDR3 loop is CASSLTRTGSNQPQHF. The CDR3 region has the DNA TGTGCCAGCAGTTTAACGCGCACAGGATCCAATCAGCCCCAGCATTTT.

The gene calls are TRBV28 and TRBJ2-1, with D unclear. Germline loops: CDR1 MDHEN, CDR2 SYDVKM. V lost 3 bases and J 4 bases, leaving 10 bases between the germline ends. The CDR3 sequence is 14 residues long. In nucleotides, the CDR3 is TGTGCCAGCAGTTTTAGGCAGCTTTACAATGAGCAGTTCTTC. Its protein product is CASSFRQLYNEQFF.

At least ten counts were recorded for this clonotype. The V call is TRBV12-3 or TRBV12-4, the J call TRBJ1-3, with D unclear. The CDR3 is made up of 11 amino acids. Trimming shortened V by 2 bases and J by 6 bases, and 2 bases separated the two germline ends. The CDR3 protein is CASSLINTIYF. CDR3 sequence (DNA): TGTGCCAGCAGTTTAATAAACACCATATATTTT.

As concerns this clonotype: It may be a read error: a sequence one base away is much more abundant. The CDR3 ends on some other residue instead of the conserved phenylalanine or tryptophan, so this is likely a read error. The chain uses TRBV7-2 and TRBJ2-2; 10 nucleotides align to TRBD2. V shed 6 bases and J 6 bases; nucleotides not matched to a gene: 1. From germline, CDR1 is SGHTA and CDR2 FQGNSA. This CDR3 is built from 13 residues. Written as DNA, the CDR3 is TGTGCCAGCAGACTAGCGGGATCCGGGGAGCTGTTTCTT. It is translated as CASRLAGSGELFL.

This chain uses TRBV7-2 with TRBJ2-1; the D is unclear. V lost 4 bases and J lost 0, with 4 bases in between. Germline CDR1 SGHTA, CDR2 FQGNSA. The length of the CDR3 is 13 residues. The CDR3, as DNA: TGTGCCAGCAGCTCCGACTCCTACAATGAGCAGTTCTTC. Residues: CASSSDSYNEQFF.

This chain links TRBV6-5 with TRBJ1-4; no definite D call. V lost 2 bases and J 8 bases, leaving 12 bases between the germline ends. Germline CDR1 is MNHEY and CDR2 is SVGAGI. The CDR3 is 14 residues long. CDR3: CASSYGSGKEKLFF. The CDR3 bases are TGTGCCAGCAGTTACGGAAGCGGGAAAGAAAAACTGTTTTTT.

This clonotype occurred a few times. The chain's CDR3 is CSVDGASTDTQYF. Here the CDR3 DNA reads TGCAGCGTTGACGGGGCCAGCACAGATACGCAGTATTTT. The gene calls are TRBV29-1 and TRBJ2-3; D is perhaps TRBD1 or TRBD2 (5 bases each). The CDR3 has 13 residues. Trimming took 3 bases from V and 0 from J, leaving 7 bases between them. Germline assignment: CDR1 SQVTM and CDR2 ANQGSEA.

The V gene is TRBV11-3, the J gene TRBJ2-2, with D possibly TRBD1 on 6 matching bases. CDR3 size: 17 residues. With 1 base removed from V and 0 bases from J, the gap between germline ends came to 12 bases. The germline gives CDR1 SGHNT, CDR2 YENEEA. CDR3: CASSLVGTPANTGELFF. The CDR3 bases are TGTGCCAGCAGCTTAGTAGGGACACCCGCGAACACCGGGGAGCTGTTTTTT.